What follows describes a single T cell receptor (beta chain). These data belong to a study of blood T cell repertoires in COVID-19. Method: immunoSEQ multiplex PCR; TCRdb's copy keeps in-frame clones and lacks some. This sample has some 110,000 clones, with about 85% found just once. The CDR3 has 14 residues. The ends were cut back, 1 base at V and 4 bases at J, with 9 bases in the middle. CDR1 is SGHTA, CDR2 FQGTGA, per germline. V usage is TRBV7-3 and J usage is TRBJ2-3, with a possible D match to TRBD2 (5 bases). The material sequenced was peripheral blood. This sequence was found in a human donor in a cohort sampled during active COVID-19. CDR3 bases: TGTGCCAGCAGCTTAAGGGCTAGCTCAGATACGCAGTATTTT. Its protein is CASSLRASSDTQYF. The whole variable domain, filled in from reference TRBV7-3 and TRBJ2-3, reads GAGVSQTPSNKVTEKGKYVELRCDPISGHTALYWYRQSLGQGPEFLIYFQGTGAADDSGLPNDRFFAVRPEGSVSTLKIQRTERGDSAVYLCASSLRASSDTQYFGPGTRLTVL.